One sample yielded the 32 T cell receptor beta chains listed below, sequenced in a study of CD8 T cells in Susac syndrome. It was with random hexamers that about 0.45 to 1 ug RNA was reverse transcribed. Each CDR3 protein is one row after TCRdb ran MiXCR on the immunoSEQ multiplex PCR reads. The sample records approximately 180,000 distinct CDR3 sequences, roughly 91% being singletons. Material: CD4+ T cells from PBMCs. These receptors all come from a human donor with Susac syndrome.

The V and J genes are TRBV23-1 and TRBJ2-3; D is unresolved. TRBV23-1 has ORF status, its function being uncertain. CDR3 length equals 11 residues. V was cut by 7 bases and J by 6 bases, with 8 bases left in between. The CDR3 DNA follows: TGCGCCAGCAAGAAGAGGGATACGCAGTATTTT. Translation: CASKKRDTQYF.

CDR3 residues: CASSDTAGDPGGTNEKLFF. The CDR3 nucleotides read TGTGCCAGCAGTGACACTGCGGGGGACCCGGGTGGAACTAATGAAAAACTGTTTTTT. The rearrangement joins TRBV6-1 to TRBJ1-4; possibly TRBD1 for D (5 bases). Trimming took 3 bases from V and 1 from J, leaving 21 bases between them. In germline, CDR1 is MNHNS, CDR2 SASEGT. There are 19 residues in the CDR3.

The V gene is TRBV19, the J gene TRBJ2-7; 8 nucleotides agree with TRBD2. J was trimmed by 0 bases and V by 2 bases; bases with no gene match: 3. Germline loops: CDR1 LNHDA, CDR2 SQIVND (reference sequence). The CDR3 is 15 residues long. The CDR3 sequence: CASSITGRASYEQYF. In DNA, the CDR3 is TGTGCCAGTAGTATAACCGGGAGGGCCTCCTACGAGCAGTACTTC.

The rearrangement joins TRBV13 to TRBJ2-7, with D uncertain. V was shortened by 5 bases and J by 4 bases, with 18 bases between the two germline ends. CDR1 and CDR2 (germline): PRHDT, FYEKMQ (reference sequence). The CDR3 runs to 15 residues. Here the CDR3 reads CASSPRGSLGYEQYF. Here the CDR3 DNA reads TGTGCCAGCAGCCCCCGTGGTTCCCTGGGATACGAGCAGTACTTC.

The chain carries TRBV19 and TRBJ1-1; possible D gene TRBD1, 5 bases. The CDR3 totals 13 residues. Trimming shortened V by 8 bases and J by 7 bases, and 17 bases separated the two germline ends. Germline CDR1 reads LNHDA; CDR2 reads SQIVND (reference sequence). The CDR3 region has the DNA TGTGCCAGTGGGGCCAACTACCGAGGTGAAGCTTTCTTT. It specifies CASGANYRGEAFF.

This chain uses TRBV10-2 with TRBJ1-5; D is undetermined. CDR1 and CDR2 from the germline V gene are WSHSY and SAAADI. V was cut by 2 bases and J by 0 bases, with 5 bases left in between. This CDR3 has 14 amino acids. CDR3 amino acids: CASSEGVSNQPQHF. The DNA of the CDR3 is TGCGCCAGCAGTGAGGGGGTTAGCAATCAGCCCCAGCATTTT.

J is TRBJ2-3 and V is TRBV2; 9 positions agree with TRBD1. The CDR3 contains 15 residues. The V segment lost 5 bases and the J segment 6 bases; nucleotides outside the gene matches: 9. Germline lookup yields CDR1 SNHLY and CDR2 FYNNEI. The CDR3: CASSPPGTGWDTQYF. The CDR3 region has the DNA TGTGCCAGCAGTCCTCCCGGGACAGGGTGGGATACGCAGTATTTT.

The chain has TRBV6-5 and TRBJ2-2, with 8 bases fitting TRBD1. Germline V gene sequence: CDR1 MNHEY, CDR2 SVGAGI. V was pared by 4 bases and J by 1 base, with 5 bases of the junction left unmatched. CDR3 size: 16 residues. CDR3 DNA sequence: TGTGCCAGCAGTTGGAACAGGGGGGAGAACACCGGGGAGCTGTTTTTT. Translated: CASSWNRGENTGELFF.

The chain couples TRBV7-2 to TRBJ2-1; no clear D. CDR3 length: 12 residues. The V and J ends lost 2 bases and 9 bases respectively, with 8 bases between them. Looked up from germline, CDR1 is SGHTA and CDR2 is FQGNSA. In nucleotides, the CDR3 is TGTGCCAGCAGCTTAAGTAGAGGTGAGCAGTTCTTC. Protein sequence: CASSLSRGEQFF.

This chain uses TRBV5-4 with TRBJ2-5; D unclear. The CDR3 has 13 residues. Trimming left V 5 bases short and J 5 bases short, with 13 bases between. CDR1 is SGHNT and CDR2 is YYREEE in the germline V gene (reference sequence). The CDR3 region has the DNA TGTGCCAGCAGTCTCGATAGCCTCGAGACCCAGTACTTC. Protein: CASSLDSLETQYF. Combining the CDR3 with reference TRBV5-4 and TRBJ2-5 gives the whole variable domain ETGVTQSPTHLIKTRGQQVTLRCSSQSGHNTVSWYQQALGQGPQFIFQYYREEENGRGNFPPRFSGLQFPNYSSELNVNALELDDSALYLCASSLDSLETQYFGPGTRLLVL.

The V and J genes are TRBV7-9 and TRBJ1-2; D is uncertain. The germline V gene encodes CDR1 SEHNR and CDR2 FQNEAQ (reference sequence). Deletions cut 7 bases from V and 3 bases from J, with 12 bases between. The CDR3 loop spans 13 amino acids. The DNA of the CDR3 is TGTGCCAGCACCTACAGTGGGTACTATGGCTACACCTTC. Its protein product is CASTYSGYYGYTF.

The chain joins TRBV9 to TRBJ2-5; D is unresolved. Germline lookup yields CDR1 SGDLS and CDR2 YYNGEE. V lost 4 bases to trimming and J lost 10 bases, with 11 bases between them. The CDR3 has 11 amino acids. The CDR3 loop reads CASSTDGDQYF. The CDR3 coding sequence is TGTGCCAGCAGCACCGATGGGGACCAGTACTTC.

This rearrangement joins TRBV25-1 to TRBJ1-3; D is possibly TRBD1 (5 bases). This CDR3 region has 15 residues. Trimming removed 4 bases from V and 1 base from J, with 11 bases in between. Germline V gene sequence: CDR1 MGHDK, CDR2 SYGVNS. CDR3 nucleotide sequence: TGTGCCAGCAGTGGCAGGGTCCCGTCTGGAAACACCATATATTTT. Its protein product is CASSGRVPSGNTIYF. The variable domain in full, with the rest retrieved from reference TRBV25-1 and TRBJ1-3, is EADIYQTPRYLVIGTGKKITLECSQTMGHDKMYWYQQDPGMELHLIHYSYGVNSTEKGDLSSESTVSRIRTEHFPLTLESARPSHTSQYLCASSGRVPSGNTIYFGEGSWLTVV.

This chain links TRBV28 with TRBJ1-4; D remains ambiguous. The CDR3 covers 15 residues. The V end was cut by 2 bases, the J end by 7 bases, with 14 bases between. Germline V gene data show CDR1 as MDHEN and CDR2 as SYDVKM. This chain's CDR3 is CASSLPWAYGEKLFF. The DNA for the CDR3 is TGTGCCAGCAGTTTACCCTGGGCCTACGGTGAAAAACTGTTTTTT. Using reference TRBV28 and TRBJ1-4 for the parts outside the CDR3, the full variable domain is DVKVTQSSRYLVKRTGEKVFLECVQDMDHENMFWYRQDPGLGLRLIYFSYDVKMKEKGDIPEGYSVSREKKERFSLILESASTNQTSMYLCASSLPWAYGEKLFFGSGTQLSVL.

The genes are TRBV5-1 and TRBJ2-7; 8 bases align to TRBD1. From germline, CDR1 is SGHRS and CDR2 YFSETQ. V lost 2 bases, J lost 2 bases, and 3 bases stayed unmatched. This CDR3 has 14 amino acids. This CDR3 is CASSLQGDAYEQYF. The CDR3 DNA is TGCGCCAGCAGCTTACAGGGGGATGCCTACGAGCAGTACTTC.

The chain combines TRBV6-1 with TRBJ2-5, with 13 bases that match TRBD2. V shed 6 bases and J 1 base; nucleotides not matched to a gene: 17. The V gene's germline CDR1 is MNHNS and CDR2 SASEGT. The CDR3 is made up of 20 amino acids. In DNA form, the CDR3 reads TGTGCCAGCAGCCGAACCGGACTAGCGGGGGCTAAAGCTGGCCAAGAGACCCAGTACTTC. Its translation is CASSRTGLAGAKAGQETQYF.

The CDR3 sequence is CASSFQQGATYEQYF. The CDR3 nucleotides read TGTGCCAGCAGTTTCCAACAGGGGGCTACCTACGAGCAGTACTTC. The gene calls are TRBV27 and TRBJ2-7, with 9 bases that match TRBD1. The CDR3 has 15 amino acids. The germline V gene encodes CDR1 MNHEY and CDR2 SMNVEV (reference sequence). V gave up 3 bases and J gave up 2 bases; unmatched junction bases: 5.

The chain recombines TRBV4-1 with TRBJ2-7; D gene uncertain. CDR3 length: 14 amino acids. The V gene lost 2 bases and the J gene lost 7 bases, with 15 bases spanning the gap. Germline-derived CDR1 and CDR2 are MGHRA and YSYEKL. The CDR3, as DNA: TGCGCCAGCAGCCAAAGCTTTAACAAGAGGGAGCAGTACTTC. Encoded protein: CASSQSFNKREQYF.

The V gene is TRBV13, the J gene TRBJ2-3, with a weak D call TRBD2 (5 bases). V lost 5 bases and J 2 bases, leaving 20 bases between the germline ends. The CDR3 spans 17 residues. Per germline, CDR1 PRHDT and CDR2 FYEKMQ (reference sequence). CDR3 amino acids: CASSLLGMGGPTDTQYF. CDR3 nucleotides: TGTGCCAGCAGCCTGCTCGGGATGGGCGGACCCACAGATACGCAGTATTTT.

The chain uses TRBV9 and TRBJ1-1; maybe TRBD1 (6 bases). In germline, CDR1 is SGDLS, CDR2 YYNGEE. The CDR3 length is 14 residues. V lost 4 bases to trimming and J lost 2 bases, with 12 bases between them. The CDR3 sequence is CASSPGVENTEAFF. The CDR3 DNA follows: TGTGCCAGCAGCCCAGGGGTAGAAAACACTGAAGCTTTCTTT.

This clonotype has only one observation. This sequence joins TRBV18 and TRBJ2-1; either TRBD1 or TRBD2 may supply D (5 bases each). The V and J ends lost 3 bases and 8 bases respectively, with 14 bases between them. Germline V gives CDR1 KGHSH, CDR2 LQKENI. The CDR3 contains 14 residues. CDR3 loop: CASSPGRTLDEQFF. As DNA, the CDR3 is TGTGCCAGCTCACCGGGACGGACTTTGGATGAGCAGTTCTTC.

V gene TRBV2 combines with J gene TRBJ2-5, with D uncertain. This CDR3 has 13 amino acids. The germline V and J ends were trimmed by 6 bases and 2 bases, with 10 bases remaining between them. From germline, CDR1 is SNHLY and CDR2 FYNNEI. The CDR3 here is CASSADSQETQYF. For the CDR3, the DNA is TGTGCCAGCAGCGCTGACTCACAAGAGACCCAGTACTTC.

This chain joins TRBV20-1 and TRBJ2-3; D is undetermined. V was trimmed by 7 bases and J by 0 bases, leaving 14 bases between them. CDR1 is DFQATT and CDR2 is SNEGSKA in the germline V gene (reference sequence). The length of the CDR3 is 14 residues. The DNA of the CDR3 is TGCAGTGGCCCCTGGCCCCAAAGCACAGATACGCAGTATTTT. Encoded protein: CSGPWPQSTDTQYF.

The rearrangement links TRBV24-1 to TRBJ2-3, with 8 positions matching TRBD2. This CDR3 has 13 amino acids. Germline V gene lookup returns CDR1 KGHDR and CDR2 SFDVKD. V was clipped by 4 bases and J by 5 bases; unmatched bases: 1. The CDR3 DNA reads TGTGCCACCAGTGACGGGAGGGGAGATACGCAGTATTTT. The encoded protein is CATSDGRGDTQYF.

The chain couples TRBV5-1 to TRBJ2-6; a weak D match, TRBD1 (6 bases). CDR3 length: 16 amino acids. Trimming stripped 6 bases from V and 3 bases from J, with 16 bases between. Germline V lookup: CDR1 SGHRS, CDR2 YFSETQ. The CDR3 is CASTPPTGFGANVLTF. The CDR3 DNA sequence: TGCGCCAGCACCCCTCCAACAGGGTTTGGGGCCAACGTCCTGACTTTC.

The chain recombines TRBV7-8 with TRBJ2-7; 7 bases agree with TRBD2. This CDR3 is 17 amino acids long. V gave up 0 bases and J gave up 3 bases; unmatched junction bases: 11. Germline V gene sequence: CDR1 SGHVS, CDR2 FQNEAQ. CDR3 region: CASSLAPFWGGNYEQYF. CDR3 nucleotides: TGTGCCAGCAGCTTAGCCCCCTTTTGGGGGGGAAACTACGAGCAGTACTTC. Full variable domain (missing parts from reference TRBV7-8 and TRBJ2-7): GAGVSQSPRYKVAKRGQDVALRCDPISGHVSLFWYQQALGQGPEFLTYFQNEAQLDKSGLPSDRFFAERPEGSVSTLKIQRTQQEDSAVYLCASSLAPFWGGNYEQYFGPGTRLTVT.

The chain has TRBV18 and TRBJ1-2, with TRBD1 as a possible D gene (5 bases). Germline V lookup: CDR1 KGHSH, CDR2 LQKENI. The CDR3 is 14 amino acids. V gave up 0 bases and J gave up 13 bases, with 18 bases separating them. The CDR3 DNA sequence: TGTGCCAGCTCACCACCGGGGGACCGAAACTTACGCACCTTC. The encoded protein is CASSPPGDRNLRTF.

The chain links TRBV5-5 to TRBJ1-2; 7 bases agree with TRBD1. The CDR3 loop spans 14 amino acids. With 3 bases clipped from V and 4 bases from J, the junction kept 6 bases outside the gene matches. Per the germline V gene, CDR1 is SGHKS and CDR2 is YYEKEE (reference sequence). The CDR3 coding sequence is TGTGCCAGCAGCTCGGCCGGGACAGCCTATGGCTACACCTTC. Its translation: CASSSAGTAYGYTF.

The rearrangement joins TRBV7-2 to TRBJ2-5; 9 bases align to TRBD1. The J segment lost 5 bases and the V segment lost 5 bases, leaving 6 bases of the junction unmatched. Germline V gene sequence: CDR1 SGHTA, CDR2 FQGNSA. The CDR3 runs 14 residues. The CDR3 DNA is TGTGCCAGCAGCACAGGGGGCCGGCTGGAGACCCAGTACTTC. Residues: CASSTGGRLETQYF.

The chain uses TRBV20-1 and TRBJ2-5; D uncertain. Germline-derived CDR1 and CDR2 are DFQATT and SNEGSKA (reference sequence). CDR3 length: 16 amino acids. Trimming left V 0 bases short and J 2 bases short, with 16 bases between. The CDR3 reads CSARDQRGHRQETQYF. As DNA, the CDR3 is TGCAGTGCTAGAGATCAAAGAGGCCATAGACAAGAGACCCAGTACTTC.

V and J are TRBV20-1 and TRBJ2-5; 11 bases map to TRBD2. The CDR3 has 16 residues. Germline CDR1 is DFQATT and CDR2 is SNEGSKA (reference sequence). J was trimmed by 5 bases and V by 2 bases; bases with no gene match: 10. The chain's CDR3 is CSARKGLAGPRETQYF. The CDR3 DNA sequence: TGCAGTGCTAGAAAAGGACTAGCGGGCCCCCGTGAGACCCAGTACTTC.

V usage is TRBV12-3 or TRBV12-4 and J usage is TRBJ1-3; D perhaps matches TRBD1 (5 bases). The CDR3 spans 16 residues. The ends were cut back, 5 bases at V and 4 bases at J, with 18 bases in the middle. In DNA form, the CDR3 reads TGTGCCAGCAGTCCTGGCCTTCAGGGTATCGGAAACACCATATATTTT. This encodes CASSPGLQGIGNTIYF.